This T cell receptor beta chain was identified in a study of T-cell reconstitution after alpha-beta-depleted transplantation in children. This clonotype was observed many times. Its antigen is not known. Study-level results: Counts and diversity of T cells one year after transplant came mostly from newly produced T cells. TCRbeta diversity was high at day 60 in some patients (a result of surviving recipient T cells and thymic progenitors). In patients about two months after transplant, alpha-beta T cells reportedly arose from several hundred expanded graft clones.

The CDR3 contains 13 residues. V was cut by 8 bases and J by 2 bases, with 13 bases left in between. Germline V gene data show CDR1 as MNHEY and CDR2 as SVGAGI. TCRbeta library construction was performed incorporating unique molecular identifiers. One entry per CDR3 protein, called by TCRdb with MiXCR from the PCR reads. This table has roughly 45,000 distinct CDR3 sequences, 9.2% appearing once. V gene TRBV6-5 combines with J gene TRBJ2-7; D remains ambiguous. Material: PBMCs, mostly from graft donor cells, obtained 60 days after TCRalphabeta/CD19-depleted stem cell transplant. This sequence was found in a male patient aged 2-15 years who had a stem cell transplant for chronic granulomatous disease, so the T cells may come from the graft donor. CDR3 in DNA: TGTGCCAGCCAAACGACGGTAACCTACGAGCAGTACTTC. Translation: CASQTTVTYEQYF.